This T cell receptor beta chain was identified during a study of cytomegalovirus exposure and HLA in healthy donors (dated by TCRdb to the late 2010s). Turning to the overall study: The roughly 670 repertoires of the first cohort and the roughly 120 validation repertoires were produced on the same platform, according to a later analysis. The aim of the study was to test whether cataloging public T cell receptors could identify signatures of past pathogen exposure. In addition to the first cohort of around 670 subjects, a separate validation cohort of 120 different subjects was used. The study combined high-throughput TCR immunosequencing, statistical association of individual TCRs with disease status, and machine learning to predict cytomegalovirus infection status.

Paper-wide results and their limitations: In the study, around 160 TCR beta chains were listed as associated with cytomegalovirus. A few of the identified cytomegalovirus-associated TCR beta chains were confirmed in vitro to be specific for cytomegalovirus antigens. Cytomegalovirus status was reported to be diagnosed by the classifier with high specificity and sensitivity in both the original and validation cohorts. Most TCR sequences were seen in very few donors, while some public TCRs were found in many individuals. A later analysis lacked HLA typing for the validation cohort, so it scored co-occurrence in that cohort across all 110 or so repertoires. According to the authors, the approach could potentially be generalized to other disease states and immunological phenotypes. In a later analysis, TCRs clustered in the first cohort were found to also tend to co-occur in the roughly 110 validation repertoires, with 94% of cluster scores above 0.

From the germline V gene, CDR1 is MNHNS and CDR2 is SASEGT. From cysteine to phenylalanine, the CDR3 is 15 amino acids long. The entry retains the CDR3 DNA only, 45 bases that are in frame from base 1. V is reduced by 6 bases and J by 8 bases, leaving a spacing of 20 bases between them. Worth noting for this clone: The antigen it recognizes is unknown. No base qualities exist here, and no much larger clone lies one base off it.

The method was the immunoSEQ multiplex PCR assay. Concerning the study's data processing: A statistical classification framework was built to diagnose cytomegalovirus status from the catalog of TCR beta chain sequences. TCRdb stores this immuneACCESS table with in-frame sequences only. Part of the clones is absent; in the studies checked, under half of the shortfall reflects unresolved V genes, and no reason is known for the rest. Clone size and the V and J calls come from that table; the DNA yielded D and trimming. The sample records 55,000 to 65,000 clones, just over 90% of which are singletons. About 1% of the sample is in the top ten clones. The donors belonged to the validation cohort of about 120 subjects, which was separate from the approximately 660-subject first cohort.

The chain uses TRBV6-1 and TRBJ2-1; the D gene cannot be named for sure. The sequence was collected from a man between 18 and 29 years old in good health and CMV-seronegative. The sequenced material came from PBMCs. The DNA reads TGTGCCAGCAGAGCCCGGTCAAAACTATTCGATGAGCAGTTCTTC. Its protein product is CASRARSKLFDEQFF.